This passage covers 29 T cell receptor beta chains from one sample sequenced in a study of shared clonotypes between healthy human individuals. Profiling relied on immunoSEQ multiplex PCR, and the TCRdb table lists in-frame clones only, not all of them. The repertoire has millions of clones, 90% to 95% of them found once; the top ten carry approximately 0.13%. Sequences were obtained from naive CD4+ T cells sorted from blood. Subset defined: CD45RA+ positively selected. The receptors shown here come from a young man in good health.

The chain carries TRBV6-1 and TRBJ2-3, with a weak D call TRBD2 (5 bases). Trimming shortened V by 0 bases and J by 1 base, and 14 bases separated the two germline ends. There are 17 residues in the CDR3. Germline values: CDR1 MNHNS, CDR2 SASEGT. The CDR3 sequence is CASSEADRGVGTDTQYF. The CDR3 DNA reads as TGTGCCAGCAGTGAAGCGGATCGGGGTGTGGGCACAGATACGCAGTATTTT.

The rearrangement joins TRBV19 to TRBJ2-3; D not certain. The CDR3 spans 13 residues. The germline gives CDR1 LNHDA, CDR2 SQIVND (reference sequence). Trimming cost V 4 bases and J 5 bases, with 10 bases left between them. In DNA, the CDR3 is TGTGCCAGTAGTAGGCGCGTAGGAGATACGCAGTATTTT. Residues: CASSRRVGDTQYF. The full variable domain, completed using reference TRBV19 and TRBJ2-3, is DGGITQSPKYLFRKEGQNVTLSCEQNLNHDAMYWYRQDPGQGLRLIYYSQIVNDFQKGDIAEGYSVSREKKESFPLTVTSAQKNPTAFYLCASSRRVGDTQYFGPGTRLTVL.

The rearrangement uses TRBV7-6 and TRBJ2-3, with 7 positions matching TRBD1. J was trimmed by 2 bases and V by 5 bases; bases with no gene match: 7. Germline V lookup: CDR1 SGHVS, CDR2 FNYEAQ. The CDR3 loop spans 15 amino acids. The CDR3 loop is CASSARQGNTDTQYF. In nucleotides, the CDR3 is TGTGCCAGCAGCGCCCGACAGGGAAACACAGATACGCAGTATTTT.

The V gene is TRBV5-6, the J gene TRBJ2-6; TRBD1 might be the D (5 bases). The CDR3 has 16 amino acids. Germline V gene sequence: CDR1 SGHDT, CDR2 YYEEEE. Trimming took 0 bases from V and 1 from J, leaving 8 bases between them. This chain's CDR3 is CASSLGQTSGANVLTF. In DNA form, the CDR3 reads TGTGCCAGCAGCTTGGGACAGACTTCTGGGGCCAACGTCCTGACTTTC.

The V gene is TRBV19, the J gene TRBJ1-4; D is ambiguous. V lost 4 bases, J lost 8 bases, and 11 bases lay in between. Germline CDR1 LNHDA, CDR2 SQIVND (reference sequence). The CDR3 totals 13 residues. The CDR3 loop is CASSTHPSEKLFF. The CDR3 coding sequence is TGTGCCAGTAGTACCCACCCCTCGGAAAAACTGTTTTTT.

The chain combines TRBV9 with TRBJ2-5; D remains ambiguous. The CDR3 runs to 13 residues. CDR1 SGDLS and CDR2 YYNGEE come from the germline V gene. The V gene lost 3 bases and the J gene lost 3 bases, with 9 bases spanning the gap. This CDR3 reads CASSARPKETQYF. CDR3 DNA: TGTGCCAGCAGCGCCAGACCGAAAGAGACCCAGTACTTC. Variable domain in full (rest from reference TRBV9 and TRBJ2-5): DSGVTQTPKHLITATGQRVTLRCSPRSGDLSVYWYQQSLDQGLQFLIQYYNGEERAKGNILERFSAQQFPDLHSELNLSSLELGDSALYFCASSARPKETQYFGPGTRLLVL.

The chain links TRBV5-6 to TRBJ2-3, with D perhaps matching TRBD1 or TRBD2 (5 bases each). Trimming stripped 4 bases from V and 1 base from J, with 16 bases between. This CDR3 contains 16 residues. Germline V gives CDR1 SGHDT, CDR2 YYEEEE. The CDR3 DNA follows: TGTGCCAGCAGCCCACTGGGACCCCATGGCACAGATACGCAGTATTTT. This encodes CASSPLGPHGTDTQYF.

The chain uses TRBV30 and TRBJ2-7; possible D gene TRBD1, 6 bases. CDR3 length: 15 amino acids. Germline CDR1 is GTSNPN and CDR2 is SVGIG (reference sequence). V gave up 2 bases and J gave up 3 bases, with 17 bases separating them. The CDR3 DNA sequence: TGTGCCTGGAGTTCGCAGGGGCGTAGGTTCTACGAGCAGTACTTC. Encoded protein: CAWSSQGRRFYEQYF.

This chain connects TRBV4-1 to TRBJ2-5, with 9 positions matching TRBD2. The CDR3 extends over 15 amino acids. CDR1 is MGHRA, CDR2 YSYEKL, per germline. Losses at the gene ends were 5 bases for V and 3 bases for J; bases not matched to a gene: 7. The CDR3 region has the DNA TGCGCCAGCAGCGGCGGGACTAGCTATGAAGAGACCCAGTACTTC. Translation gives CASSGGTSYEETQYF.

This chain uses TRBV6-6 with TRBJ1-5, with D maybe TRBD1 (6 bases). Deletions cut 7 bases from V and 0 bases from J, with 13 bases between. Germline V CDR1 and CDR2: MNHNY, SVGAGI (reference sequence). CDR3 length: 15 residues. For the CDR3, the DNA is TGTGCCAGCACAGGGGACGGGGGTAGCAATCAGCCCCAGCATTTT. It translates to CASTGDGGSNQPQHF.

With regard to this clone: Other DNA sequences in this sample translate to the same CDR3. The V gene is TRBV30, the J gene TRBJ1-1; weak D call: TRBD1 (5 bases). Trimming removed 2 bases from V and 2 bases from J, with 9 bases in between. This CDR3 region has 13 residues. Per germline, CDR1 GTSNPN and CDR2 SVGIG (reference sequence). CDR3 in DNA: TGTGCCTGGAGTTTTCAGGGAAACACTGAAGCTTTCTTT. It encodes CAWSFQGNTEAFF.

The chain combines TRBV15 with TRBJ2-1; TRBD2 agrees at 12 bases. V trimming: 0 bases; J trimming: 2 bases; junction bases outside the gene matches: 11. Germline assignment: CDR1 LNHNV and CDR2 YYDKDF (reference sequence). The length of the CDR3 is 20 residues. CDR3 sequence reads: CATSRDRASGRAWTYNEQFF. The CDR3 DNA is TGTGCCACCAGCAGAGATCGGGCTAGCGGGAGGGCCTGGACCTACAATGAGCAGTTCTTC.

The rearrangement joins TRBV19 to TRBJ1-1; TRBD1 aligns across 10 bases. The CDR3 covers 14 residues. Trimming removed 6 bases from V and 2 bases from J; junction bases left unmatched: 3. Germline V gene sequence: CDR1 LNHDA, CDR2 SQIVND (reference sequence). This CDR3 is CASRGQGPNTEAFF. CDR3 DNA sequence: TGTGCCAGTAGGGGACAGGGGCCCAACACTGAAGCTTTCTTT.

Comments on this clone: Possible read error: a much larger clone is one base away. The same CDR3 also results from other DNA sequences found in this sample. The V gene is TRBV7-8, the J gene TRBJ2-7; D not resolved. V dropped 5 bases and J dropped 1 base, with 3 bases sitting between them. The V gene's germline CDR1 is SGHVS and CDR2 FQNEAQ. The CDR3 totals 11 residues. This CDR3 reads CASSPSYEQYF. CDR3 DNA sequence: TGTGCCAGCAGCCCTTCCTACGAGCAGTACTTC.

The chain links TRBV6-6 to TRBJ2-7; 7 bases line up with TRBD1. Germline CDR1 MNHNY, CDR2 SVGAGI (reference sequence). The trim removed 2 bases at V and 4 bases at J, leaving 8 bases unmatched. The CDR3 covers 15 residues. CDR3 protein: CASSYPGQLVYEQYF. The CDR3, as DNA: TGTGCCAGCAGTTACCCGGGACAGCTTGTTTACGAGCAGTACTTC.

The chain joins TRBV27 to TRBJ1-2; 7 bases line up with TRBD1. V lost 5 bases to trimming and J lost 4 bases; unmatched junction nucleotides: 7. In germline, CDR1 is MNHEY, CDR2 SMNVEV (reference sequence). The CDR3 consists of 14 residues. The chain's CDR3 is CASSRSGQSYGYTF. In nucleotides, the CDR3 is TGTGCCAGCAGTCGCTCGGGACAGAGCTATGGCTACACCTTC.

This sequence joins TRBV6-1 and TRBJ1-6; D may be TRBD1 (5 bases). The CDR3 is made up of 15 amino acids. Trimming cost V 6 bases and J 10 bases, with 19 bases left between them. Germline values: CDR1 MNHNS, CDR2 SASEGT. Here the CDR3 reads CASSPTPPQGSPLHF. CDR3 coding DNA: TGTGCCAGCAGCCCTACCCCGCCGCAGGGCTCACCCCTCCACTTT.

This sequence joins TRBV5-6 and TRBJ2-7; D might be TRBD2 (5 bases). V lost 1 base and J lost 1, with 12 bases in between. The CDR3 is 15 amino acids. The germline gives CDR1 SGHDT, CDR2 YYEEEE. This CDR3 is CASSLTRAFSYEQYF. The CDR3 coding sequence is TGTGCCAGCAGCTTGACTAGGGCCTTTTCCTACGAGCAGTACTTC.

This clone came up once. The J gene is TRBJ1-4, the V gene TRBV25-1, with 9 bases lining up with TRBD1. The CDR3 is 15 residues long. The J segment lost 6 bases and the V segment lost 1 base, leaving 3 bases of the junction unmatched. Germline lookup yields CDR1 MGHDK and CDR2 SYGVNS. The CDR3 loop is CASSESRTGDEKLFF. The CDR3 DNA reads as TGTGCCAGCAGTGAATCCCGGACAGGGGATGAAAAACTGTTTTTT.

This chain connects TRBV6-5 to TRBJ2-1; D unclear. CDR3 length: 15 residues. Germline CDR1 and CDR2: MNHEY and SVGAGI. V was shortened by 10 bases and J by 4 bases, with 20 bases between the two germline ends. In DNA form, the CDR3 reads TGTGCCACTCTCCCCGGTGGATTGGGTTACAATGAGCAGTTCTTC. Its translation: CATLPGGLGYNEQFF.

This rearrangement joins TRBV11-2 to TRBJ2-7; 10 nucleotides line up with TRBD2. V lost 3 bases and J lost 6; bases outside the gene matches: 8. CDR1 and CDR2 (germline): SGHAT, FQNNGV. The CDR3 is 15 residues long. The CDR3 reads CASSFPLAGAGEQYF. The CDR3 nucleotides read TGTGCCAGCAGCTTTCCTCTAGCGGGGGCCGGCGAGCAGTACTTC.

V gene TRBV11-2 combines with J gene TRBJ1-1; D gene unclear. Germline V lookup: CDR1 SGHAT, CDR2 FQNNGV. The CDR3 has 13 amino acids. The V gene lost 3 bases and the J gene lost 1 base, with 6 bases spanning the gap. CDR3 sequence reads: CASSFDQNTEAFF. The CDR3 DNA sequence: TGTGCCAGCAGCTTCGACCAGAACACTGAAGCTTTCTTT.

This chain connects TRBV12-5 to TRBJ1-1; D not certain. Germline-derived CDR1 and CDR2 are LGHNT and FRNRAP. The V gene lost 6 bases and the J gene lost 0 bases, with 8 bases spanning the gap. This CDR3 has 13 residues. CDR3 amino acids: CASGLDLNTEAFF. The CDR3 DNA follows: TGTGCTAGTGGCCTCGACCTGAACACTGAAGCTTTCTTT. The complete variable domain, with remaining parts taken from reference TRBV12-5 and TRBJ1-1, reads DARVTQTPRHKVTEMGQEVTMRCQPILGHNTVFWYRQTMMQGLELLAYFRNRAPLDDSGMPKDRFSAEMPDATLATLKIQPSEPRDSAVYFCASGLDLNTEAFFGQGTRLTVV.

V is TRBV7-2 and J is TRBJ2-2; TRBD1 aligns across 7 bases. The CDR3 is 15 amino acids. CDR1 and CDR2 (germline): SGHTA, FQGNSA. V shed 5 bases, J shed 5 bases, and the junction held 8 bases outside the gene matches. In DNA form, the CDR3 reads TGTGCCAGCAGCCAACGGGACAGAAAAACCGGGGAGCTGTTTTTT. Translation gives CASSQRDRKTGELFF.

As to this clone: The same CDR3 arises from other DNA sequences in this sample as well. The V and J genes are TRBV30 and TRBJ1-6; D is unresolved. Germline V gene lookup returns CDR1 GTSNPN and CDR2 SVGIG (reference sequence). The CDR3 covers 13 residues. V was trimmed by 1 base and J by 7 bases, leaving 8 bases between them. The CDR3 coding sequence is TGTGCCTGGAGTGGGCAGTCCAATTCACCCCTCCACTTT. Amino acids: CAWSGQSNSPLHF.

This chain joins TRBV19 and TRBJ2-1, with TRBD2 as a possible D gene (6 bases). This CDR3 has 15 amino acids. Germline V lookup: CDR1 LNHDA, CDR2 SQIVND (reference sequence). Trimming stripped 2 bases from V and 6 bases from J, with 14 bases between. For the CDR3, the DNA is TGTGCCAGTAGTATATCTAGCGCGGACGGCAATGAGCAGTTCTTC. Residues: CASSISSADGNEQFF.

The chain couples TRBV10-2 to TRBJ1-6, with 7 bases that match TRBD1. CDR3 length: 14 residues. Trimming at V came to 4 bases and at J to 7 bases, leaving 4 bases not matched to a gene. Germline lookup yields CDR1 WSHSY and CDR2 SAAADI. CDR3 in amino acids: CASSVLQGNSPLHF. The CDR3 DNA reads as TGCGCCAGCAGTGTGTTACAGGGGAATTCACCCCTCCACTTT.

J is TRBJ1-4 and V is TRBV29-1, with 10 bases aligning to TRBD1. Germline trimming cut 5 bases from V and 3 bases from J; bases unmatched to any gene: 6. The germline V gene has CDR1 SQVTM and CDR2 ANQGSEA. The CDR3 loop spans 15 amino acids. As DNA, the CDR3 is TGCAGCGTTCTAACCGGGACAGGGGCTAATGAAAAACTGTTTTTT. Its translation is CSVLTGTGANEKLFF.

As concerns this clone: This CDR3 is also generated by other DNA sequences in the sample. The chain uses TRBV7-8 and TRBJ1-2, with a weak D call TRBD1 (6 bases). Germline-derived CDR1 and CDR2 are SGHVS and FQNEAQ. This CDR3 contains 13 residues. V lost 5 bases to trimming and J lost 5 bases, with 12 bases between them. The CDR3 coding sequence is TGTGCCAGCAGCCTACAGGGAGGATATGGCTACACCTTC. Its translation: CASSLQGGYGYTF.